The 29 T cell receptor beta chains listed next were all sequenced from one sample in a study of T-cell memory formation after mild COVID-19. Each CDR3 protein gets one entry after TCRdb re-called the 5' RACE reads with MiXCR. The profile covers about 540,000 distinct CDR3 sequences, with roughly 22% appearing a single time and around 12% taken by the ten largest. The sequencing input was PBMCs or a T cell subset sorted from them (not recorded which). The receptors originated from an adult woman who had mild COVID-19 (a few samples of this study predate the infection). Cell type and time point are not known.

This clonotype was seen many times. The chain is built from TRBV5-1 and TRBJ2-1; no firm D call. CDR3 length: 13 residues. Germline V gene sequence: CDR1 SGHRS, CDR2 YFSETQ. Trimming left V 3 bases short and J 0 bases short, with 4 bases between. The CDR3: CASSYASYNEQFF. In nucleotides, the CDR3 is TGCGCCAGCAGCTATGCCTCCTACAATGAGCAGTTCTTC.

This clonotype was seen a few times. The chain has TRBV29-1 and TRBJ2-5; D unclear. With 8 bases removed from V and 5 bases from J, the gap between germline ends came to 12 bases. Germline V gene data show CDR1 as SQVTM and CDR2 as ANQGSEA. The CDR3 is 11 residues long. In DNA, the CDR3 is TGCAGCACTGAAACCCGGGAGACCCAGTACTTC. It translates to CSTETRETQYF.

Here the CDR3 DNA reads TGTGCCAGCGAGGTGGCGGGGGCCTACGAGCAGTACTTC. It encodes CASEVAGAYEQYF. V usage is TRBV7-9 and J usage is TRBJ2-7; TRBD2 matches at 7 bases. J lost 2 bases, V lost 8 bases, and 6 bases had no gene match. From germline, CDR1 is SEHNR and CDR2 FQNEAQ (reference sequence). CDR3 size: 13 residues.

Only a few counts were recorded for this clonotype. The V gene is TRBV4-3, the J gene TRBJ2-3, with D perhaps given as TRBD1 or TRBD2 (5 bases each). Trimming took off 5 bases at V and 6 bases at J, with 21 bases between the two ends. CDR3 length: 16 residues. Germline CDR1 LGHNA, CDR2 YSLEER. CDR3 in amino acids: CASSKGRDGVSDTQYF. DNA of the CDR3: TGCGCCAGCAGCAAGGGGAGAGATGGGGTTTCGGATACGCAGTATTTT.

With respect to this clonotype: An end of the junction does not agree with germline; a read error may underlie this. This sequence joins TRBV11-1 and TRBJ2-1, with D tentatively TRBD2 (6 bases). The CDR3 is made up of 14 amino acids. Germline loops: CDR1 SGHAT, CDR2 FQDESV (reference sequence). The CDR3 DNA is TGTTCCAGCAGCTTAGCGGCCAGCGGCAATGAGCAGTTCTTC. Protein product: CSSSLAASGNEQFF.

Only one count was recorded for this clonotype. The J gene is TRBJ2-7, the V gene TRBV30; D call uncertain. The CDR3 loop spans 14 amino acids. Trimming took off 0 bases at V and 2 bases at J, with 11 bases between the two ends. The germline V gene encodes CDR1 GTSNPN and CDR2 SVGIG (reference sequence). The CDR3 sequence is CAWSVVGSPYEQYF. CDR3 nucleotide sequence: TGTGCCTGGAGTGTAGTGGGTTCTCCCTACGAGCAGTACTTC.

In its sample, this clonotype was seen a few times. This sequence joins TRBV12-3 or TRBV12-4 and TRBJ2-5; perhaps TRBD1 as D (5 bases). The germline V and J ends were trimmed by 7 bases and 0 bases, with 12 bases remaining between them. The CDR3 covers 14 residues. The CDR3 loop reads CASTRDRNQETQYF. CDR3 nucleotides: TGTGCCAGCACCCGAGACAGAAACCAAGAGACCCAGTACTTC.

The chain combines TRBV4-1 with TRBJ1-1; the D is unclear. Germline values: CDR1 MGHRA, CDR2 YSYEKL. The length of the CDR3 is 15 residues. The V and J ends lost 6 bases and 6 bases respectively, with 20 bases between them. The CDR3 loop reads CASRVQAHEYPEAFF. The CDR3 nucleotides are TGCGCCAGCAGGGTACAAGCCCATGAATATCCTGAAGCTTTCTTT.

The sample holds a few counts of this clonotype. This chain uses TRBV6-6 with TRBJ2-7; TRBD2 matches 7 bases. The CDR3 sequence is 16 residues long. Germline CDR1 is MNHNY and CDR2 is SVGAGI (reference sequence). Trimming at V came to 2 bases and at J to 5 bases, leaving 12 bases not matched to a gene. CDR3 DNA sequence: TGTGCCAGCAGTTACGTGGTGGTAGCGGGCCCCCACGAGCAGTACTTC. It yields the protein CASSYVVVAGPHEQYF.

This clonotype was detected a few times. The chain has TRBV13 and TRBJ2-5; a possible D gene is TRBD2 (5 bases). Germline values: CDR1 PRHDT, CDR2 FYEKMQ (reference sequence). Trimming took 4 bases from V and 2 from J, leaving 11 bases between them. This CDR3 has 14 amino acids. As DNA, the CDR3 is TGTGCCAGCAGCTCGATGCCGGGACAAGAGACCCAGTACTTC. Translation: CASSSMPGQETQYF.

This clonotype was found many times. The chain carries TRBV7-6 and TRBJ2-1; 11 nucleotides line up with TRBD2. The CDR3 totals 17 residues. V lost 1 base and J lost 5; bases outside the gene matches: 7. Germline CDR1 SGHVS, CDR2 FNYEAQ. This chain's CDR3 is CASSLDLAGGENNEQFF. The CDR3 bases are TGTGCCAGCAGCTTAGATTTAGCGGGAGGGGAAAACAATGAGCAGTTCTTC.

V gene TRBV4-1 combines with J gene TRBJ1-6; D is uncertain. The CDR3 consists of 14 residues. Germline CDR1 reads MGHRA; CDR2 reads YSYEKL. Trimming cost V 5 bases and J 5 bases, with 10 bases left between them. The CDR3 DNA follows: TGCGCCAGCAGCGTCGTGGGAGATAATTCACCCCTCCACTTT. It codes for CASSVVGDNSPLHF.

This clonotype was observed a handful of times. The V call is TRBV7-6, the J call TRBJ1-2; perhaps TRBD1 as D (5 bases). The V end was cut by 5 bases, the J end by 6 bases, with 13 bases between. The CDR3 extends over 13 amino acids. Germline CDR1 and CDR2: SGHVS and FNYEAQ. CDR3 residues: CASSQARAHGYTF. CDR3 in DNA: TGTGCCAGCAGCCAAGCCAGGGCCCATGGCTACACCTTC. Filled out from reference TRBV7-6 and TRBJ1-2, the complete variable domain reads GAGVSQSPRYKVTKRGQDVALRCDPISGHVSLYWYRQALGQGPEFLTYFNYEAQQDKSGLPNDRFSAERPEGSISTLTIQRTEQRDSAMYRCASSQARAHGYTFGSGTRLTVV.

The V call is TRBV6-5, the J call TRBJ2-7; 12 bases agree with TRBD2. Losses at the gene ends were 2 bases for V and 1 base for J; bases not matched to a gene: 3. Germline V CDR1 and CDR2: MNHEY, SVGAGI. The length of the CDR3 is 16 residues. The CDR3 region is CASSYGLAGLSYEQYF. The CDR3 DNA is TGTGCCAGCAGTTACGGACTAGCGGGACTTTCCTACGAGCAGTACTTC.

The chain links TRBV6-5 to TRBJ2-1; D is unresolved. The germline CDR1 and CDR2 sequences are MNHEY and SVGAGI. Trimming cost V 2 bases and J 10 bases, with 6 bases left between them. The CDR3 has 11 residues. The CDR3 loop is CASSYGQEQFF. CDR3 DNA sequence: TGTGCCAGCAGTTACGGCCAGGAGCAGTTCTTC.

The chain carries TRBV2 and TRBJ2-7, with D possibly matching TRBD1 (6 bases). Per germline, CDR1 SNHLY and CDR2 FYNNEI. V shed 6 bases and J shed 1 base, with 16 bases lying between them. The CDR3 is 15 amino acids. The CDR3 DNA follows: TGTGCCAGCAGCAGAAGGACAGAGGAATCCTACGAGCAGTACTTC. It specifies CASSRRTEESYEQYF.

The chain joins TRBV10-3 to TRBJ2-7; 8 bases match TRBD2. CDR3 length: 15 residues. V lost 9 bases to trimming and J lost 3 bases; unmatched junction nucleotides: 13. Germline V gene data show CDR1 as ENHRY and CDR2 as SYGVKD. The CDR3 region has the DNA TGTGCCATGAGCCGGGGGGGCGAGACGATCTACGAGCAGTACTTC. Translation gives CAMSRGGETIYEQYF.

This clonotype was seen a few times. CDR3 nucleotides: TGTGCCAGCAGTAGGTTACTAGGGGCCAACGTCCTGACTTTC. It is translated as CASSRLLGANVLTF. The chain has TRBV11-3 and TRBJ2-6; D remains unclear. Per the germline V gene, CDR1 is SGHNT and CDR2 is YENEEA. Trimming removed 6 bases from V and 4 bases from J, with 10 bases in between. This CDR3 comprises 14 residues.

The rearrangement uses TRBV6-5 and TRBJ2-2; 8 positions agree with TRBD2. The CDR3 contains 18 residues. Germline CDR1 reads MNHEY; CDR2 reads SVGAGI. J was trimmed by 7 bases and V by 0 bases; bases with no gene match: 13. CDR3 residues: CASSYSLGSGALGGELFF. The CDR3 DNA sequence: TGTGCCAGCAGTTACTCCCTTGGTAGCGGGGCATTGGGCGGGGAGCTGTTTTTT.

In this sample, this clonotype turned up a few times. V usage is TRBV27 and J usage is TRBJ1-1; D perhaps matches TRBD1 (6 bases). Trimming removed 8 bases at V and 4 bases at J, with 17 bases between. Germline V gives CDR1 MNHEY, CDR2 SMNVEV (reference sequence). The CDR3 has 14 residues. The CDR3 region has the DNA TGTGCCAGCGGATACGGGGGGCGGACCACTGAAGCTTTCTTT. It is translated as CASGYGGRTTEAFF.

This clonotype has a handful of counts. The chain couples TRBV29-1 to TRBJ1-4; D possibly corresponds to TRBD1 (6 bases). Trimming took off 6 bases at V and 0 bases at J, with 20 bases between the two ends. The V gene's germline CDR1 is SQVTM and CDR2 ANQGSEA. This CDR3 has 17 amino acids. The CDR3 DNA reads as TGCAGCGTCCAGGGGCCCGAGAAATCTGCAACTAATGAAAAACTGTTTTTT. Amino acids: CSVQGPEKSATNEKLFF. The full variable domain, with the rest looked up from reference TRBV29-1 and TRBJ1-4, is SAVISQKPSRDICQRGTSLTIQCQVDSQVTMMFWYRQQPGQSLTLIATANQGSEATYESGFVIDKFPISRPNLTFSTLTVSNMSPEDSSIYLCSVQGPEKSATNEKLFFGSGTQLSVL.

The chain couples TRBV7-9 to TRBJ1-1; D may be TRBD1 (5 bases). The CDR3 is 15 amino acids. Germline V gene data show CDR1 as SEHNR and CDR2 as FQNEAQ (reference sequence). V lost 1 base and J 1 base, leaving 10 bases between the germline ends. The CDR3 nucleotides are TGTGCCAGCAGCTTAGGGCGGGACGGGAACACTGAAGCTTTCTTT. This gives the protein CASSLGRDGNTEAFF.

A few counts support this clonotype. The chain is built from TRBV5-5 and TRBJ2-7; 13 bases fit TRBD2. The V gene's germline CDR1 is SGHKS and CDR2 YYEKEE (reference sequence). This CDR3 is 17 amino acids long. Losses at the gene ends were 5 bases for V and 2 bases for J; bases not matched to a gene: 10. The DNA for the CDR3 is TGTGCCAGCAGGCTCTCCGGGACTAGCGGGGAGGCCTACGAGCAGTACTTC. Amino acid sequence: CASRLSGTSGEAYEQYF. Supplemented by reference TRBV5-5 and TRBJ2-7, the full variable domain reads DAGVTQSPTHLIKTRGQQVTLRCSPISGHKSVSWYQQVLGQGPQFIFQYYEKEERGRGNFPDRFSARQFPNYSSELNVNALLLGDSALYLCASRLSGTSGEAYEQYFGPGTRLTVT.

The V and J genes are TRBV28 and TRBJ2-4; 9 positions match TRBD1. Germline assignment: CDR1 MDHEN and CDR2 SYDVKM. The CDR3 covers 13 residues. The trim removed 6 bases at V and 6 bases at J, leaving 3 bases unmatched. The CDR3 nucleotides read TGTGCCAGCAGGGGACAGGGAAGAAACATTCAGTACTTC. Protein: CASRGQGRNIQYF.

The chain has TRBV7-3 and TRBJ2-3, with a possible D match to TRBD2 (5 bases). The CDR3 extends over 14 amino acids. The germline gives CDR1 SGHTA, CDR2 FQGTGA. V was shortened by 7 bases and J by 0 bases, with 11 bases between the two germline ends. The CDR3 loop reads CASNGPGSTDTQYF. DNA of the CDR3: TGTGCCAGCAACGGCCCGGGAAGCACAGATACGCAGTATTTT.

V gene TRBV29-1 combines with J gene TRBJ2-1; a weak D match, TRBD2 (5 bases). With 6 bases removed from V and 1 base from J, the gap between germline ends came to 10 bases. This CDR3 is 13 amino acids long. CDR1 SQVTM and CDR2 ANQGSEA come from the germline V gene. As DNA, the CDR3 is TGCAGCGTCCTTAGAGGGTCCTACAATGAGCAGTTCTTC. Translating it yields CSVLRGSYNEQFF.

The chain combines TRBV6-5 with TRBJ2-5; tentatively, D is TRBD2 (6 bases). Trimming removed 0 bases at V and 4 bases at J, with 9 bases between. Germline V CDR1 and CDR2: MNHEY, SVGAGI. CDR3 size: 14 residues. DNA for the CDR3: TGTGCCAGCAGTTACTCCTGGGGAGGAGAGACCCAGTACTTC. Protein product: CASSYSWGGETQYF.

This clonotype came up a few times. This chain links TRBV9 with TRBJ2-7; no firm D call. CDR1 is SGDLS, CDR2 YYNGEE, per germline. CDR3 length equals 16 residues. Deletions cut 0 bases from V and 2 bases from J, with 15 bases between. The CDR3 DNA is TGTGCCAGCAGCGTAGGGGTACAGAGGAATGCCTACGAGCAGTACTTC. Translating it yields CASSVGVQRNAYEQYF.

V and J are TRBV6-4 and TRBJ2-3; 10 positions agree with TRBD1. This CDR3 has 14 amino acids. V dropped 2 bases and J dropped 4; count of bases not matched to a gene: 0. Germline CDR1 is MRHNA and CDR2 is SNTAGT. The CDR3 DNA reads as TGTGCCAGCAGTGACGGGACAGGGGCAGATACGCAGTATTTT. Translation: CASSDGTGADTQYF.